Following are 8 T cell receptor beta chains from one sample sequenced in a study of human T cells and chemical hapten exposure. Time point defined: patch test 1, 2 weeks after DPC sensitization. As for treatment: therapeutic diphenylcyclopropenone sensitization with weekly scalp DPC. MiXCR was run by TCRdb on the RACE reads, yielding one entry per CDR3 protein. The sample lists roughly 160,000 distinct CDR3 sequences; roughly 15% were seen once. Sample: whole blood, taken in connection with sensitization to the hapten diphenylcyclopropenone (DPC). The source is a woman aged 25 to 39 with alopecia areata. Some clones in this sample may be carry-over from other donors' samples.

This clonotype was found many times. The genes are TRBV5-1 and TRBJ1-5; D gene uncertain. CDR1 is SGHRS and CDR2 is YFSETQ in the germline V gene. The CDR3 totals 14 residues. V gave up 0 bases and J gave up 4 bases, with 8 bases separating them. The CDR3 loop is CASSLEAGNQPQHF. The CDR3 DNA sequence: TGCGCCAGCAGCTTGGAGGCTGGAAATCAGCCCCAGCATTTT.

The V call is TRBV6-2 or TRBV6-3, the J call TRBJ2-2; D is undetermined. Per the germline V gene, CDR1 is MNHEY and CDR2 is SVGEGT. V was pared by 2 bases and J by 0 bases, with 7 bases between. The CDR3 has 15 amino acids. CDR3 in DNA: TGTGCCAGCAGTTACAGGGTCGCGAACACCGGGGAGCTGTTTTTT. This sequence encodes CASSYRVANTGELFF.

CDR3 sequence: CASSWDSSETQYF. CDR3 DNA sequence: TGCGCCAGCAGCTGGGACTCCTCAGAGACCCAGTACTTC. This sequence joins TRBV5-1 and TRBJ2-5, with D possibly matching TRBD2 (6 bases). This CDR3 is built from 13 residues. V lost 3 bases and J 4 bases, leaving 10 bases between the germline ends. The germline gives CDR1 SGHRS, CDR2 YFSETQ.

This chain links TRBV7-2 with TRBJ1-1, with D unresolved. Germline CDR1 and CDR2: SGHTA and FQGNSA. V shed 6 bases and J shed 1 base, with 9 bases lying between them. The CDR3 runs to 13 residues. Here the CDR3 DNA reads TGTGCCAGCAGATACAACAGGAACACTGAAGCTTTCTTT. This sequence encodes CASRYNRNTEAFF. Combining the CDR3 with reference TRBV7-2 and TRBJ1-1 gives the whole variable domain GAGVSQSPSNKVTEKGKDVELRCDPISGHTALYWYRQSLGQGLEFLIYFQGNSAPDKSGLPSDRFSAERTGGSVSTLTIQRTQQEDSAVYLCASRYNRNTEAFFGQGTRLTVV.

The chain employs TRBV27 and TRBJ2-6, with D unresolved. V dropped 2 bases and J dropped 1 base, with 15 bases sitting between them. This CDR3 has 18 amino acids. Per the germline V gene, CDR1 is MNHEY and CDR2 is SMNVEV (reference sequence). The CDR3 nucleotides are TGTGCCAGCAGTTTAACGATCTCTCAATTATCTGGGGCCAACGTCCTGACTTTC. It yields the protein CASSLTISQLSGANVLTF.

This clonotype occurred a few times. The chain links TRBV11-3 to TRBJ2-2; D is possibly TRBD2 (5 bases). The CDR3 has 16 residues. V was cut by 5 bases and J by 0 bases, with 13 bases left in between. Germline V gives CDR1 SGHNT, CDR2 YENEEA. This chain's CDR3 is CASSPPGSANTGELFF. In DNA form, the CDR3 reads TGTGCCAGCAGCCCCCCGGGGTCAGCGAACACCGGGGAGCTGTTTTTT.

This chain joins TRBV18 and TRBJ2-5; TRBD1 is a possible D gene (6 bases). The CDR3 loop spans 15 amino acids. Germline values: CDR1 KGHSH, CDR2 LQKENI. V lost 0 bases and J lost 5, with 13 bases in between. The CDR3 nucleotides read TGTGCCAGCTCACCACCGAACGGACAGTACGAGACCCAGTACTTC. This translates into CASSPPNGQYETQYF. The complete variable domain, with remaining parts taken from reference TRBV18 and TRBJ2-5, reads NAGVMQNPRHLVRRRGQEARLRCSPMKGHSHVYWYRQLPEEGLKFMVYLQKENIIDESGMPKERFSAEFPKEGPSILRIQQVVRGDSAAYFCASSPPNGQYETQYFGPGTRLLVL.

This clonotype has only a few counts. This chain connects TRBV20-1 to TRBJ2-7; TRBD2 aligns across 8 bases. The V gene's germline CDR1 is DFQATT and CDR2 SNEGSKA (reference sequence). CDR3 length: 13 amino acids. The trim removed 8 bases at V and 7 bases at J, leaving 13 bases unmatched. DNA of the CDR3: TGCAGTTCGCGCGGGAGGTCTGCCGTTGAGCAGTACTTC. Translating it yields CSSRGRSAVEQYF.